This entry is about one TCR beta chain. This clonotype showed up just a few times. Its antigen is not yet known. No per-base quality is available; no much larger clone lies one base away. The record originates from a study of CD8 T cells in ankylosing spondylitis (dated by TCRdb to 2016 to 2017). Looking at the study overall: T cell receptor beta repertoires were profiled in healthy donors and ankylosing spondylitis patients so that disease-linked TCR variants could be found. The full study cohort comprised 25 or so ankylosing spondylitis patients and over 95 healthy donors. Samples of peripheral blood were taken, and for ankylosing spondylitis patients, synovial fluid was collected as well. What the study reported, not specific to this receptor: A CD8+ phenotype was shown by the disease-linked clones, which were found at relatively low frequencies in peripheral blood. Some motif variants had previously been reported in the synovial fluid and blood of reactive arthritis patients, which suggests shared mechanisms of disease initiation. The disease-linked clones were reported as significantly enriched in matched synovial fluid samples from ankylosing spondylitis patients. A TCR beta motif of seven or eight highly homologous amino acid variants appeared characteristic of blood from ankylosing spondylitis patients.

Sequencing relied on an Illumina HiSeq 2500. Quantitative 5'-RACE with molecular barcodes was the method used to prepare the TCR beta libraries. The published analysis was carried out like this. A new computational method based on a probabilistic model of VDJ rearrangement was used to identify disease-linked TCR variants. TCRdb handled the public reads itself, with Q25 trimming in fastp and clone calling in MiXCR, and kept productive beta chains. Rows are combined by CDR3 protein, so each entry shows the most common genes and DNA. The V and J calls were not made by the authors but by TCRdb's processing. The sample has approximately 350,000 distinct CDR3 sequences on record, roughly 15% of them singletons. 1.1% of the sample lies in the top ten. The CDR3 spans 16 residues, from the cysteine through the phenylalanine. Of the read, only the CDR3 DNA is kept; its 48 bases are in frame from base 1. According to the germline V gene, CDR1 reads SGHRS and CDR2 reads YFSETQ. Trimming takes 0 bases off V and 7 bases off J; junction bases not matched to a gene: 9.

This TCR was sampled from a male donor with ankylosing spondylitis or in good health (not recorded which). This chain joins TRBV5-1 to TRBJ2-5, and 10 junction bases match TRBD1. The specimen sequenced was blood, either unsorted or a sorted T cell fraction (not recorded which). CDR3 protein: CASSLDWTGGSGTQYF. The base sequence is TGCGCCAGCAGCTTGGACTGGACAGGGGGGTCAGGGACCCAGTACTTC.